Reported below is one T cell receptor (beta chain). The antigen remains undetermined. This entry comes from a study of beta chain features in type 1 diabetes. The study reverse transcribed the entire isolated RNA, so it sequenced expressed TCRB transcripts. Method: immunoSEQ multiplex PCR; TCRdb's copy keeps in-frame clones and lacks some. The sample holds roughly 170,000 clones, approximately 13% seen once. Study outcomes and limitations: In every one of the four CD4+ subsets, TCRB CDR3s were moderately but significantly shorter in Type 1 diabetes patients. Diminished insertions and augmented deletions at VDJ junctions characterized type 1 diabetes patients.

The origin of this receptor is a woman aged 18-35 years in good health. The specimen sequenced was central memory CD4+ T cells from blood.

The CDR3 DNA sequence: TGTGCCAGCAGAGGACATAATTACAATGAGCAGTTCTTC. It codes for CASRGHNYNEQFF. V usage is TRBV7-2 and J usage is TRBJ2-1, with D perhaps matching TRBD1 (5 bases). The germline gives CDR1 SGHTA, CDR2 FQGNSA. This CDR3 has 13 residues. V lost 6 bases and J lost 4, with 10 bases in between.